This T cell receptor (beta chain) was sequenced for a study of CD8+CD57+ T cells in acquired aplastic anemia. Study background: CD4+ and CD8+ cells, once sorted, gave DNA averaging roughly 3.4 ug. In CD4+ cells, healthy donors produced an average of roughly 11 million reads. Whole-study findings and limits: No significant patient-versus-control difference appeared in CD8+ Simpson's diversity. Patients had about 31 CD8+ CDR3 sequences in common with controls (the shared set).

Trimming cost V 7 bases and J 2 bases, with 16 bases left between them. The CDR3 is 15 residues long. The germline V gene has CDR1 SGHRS and CDR2 YFSETQ. Both TCR beta VDJ combination and CDR3 sequence profiling were carried out. Genomic DNA was the template for this profiling. TCRdb processed the reads anew with MiXCR; each CDR3 protein has one entry. Among around 400,000 distinct CDR3 sequences listed, about 70% were seen once. Turning to this clonotype: Its antigen is currently unknown.

This TCR derives from a human donor in good health, serving as a control. Source material: sorted CD4+, CD8+, or CD8+CD57+ T cells (not recorded which) from PBMCs. This chain links TRBV5-1 with TRBJ1-3, with unresolved D. CDR3 in amino acids: CASSQDGGTGNTIYF. The CDR3 nucleotides read TGCGCCAGCTCACAAGACGGCGGCACTGGAAACACCATATATTTT.